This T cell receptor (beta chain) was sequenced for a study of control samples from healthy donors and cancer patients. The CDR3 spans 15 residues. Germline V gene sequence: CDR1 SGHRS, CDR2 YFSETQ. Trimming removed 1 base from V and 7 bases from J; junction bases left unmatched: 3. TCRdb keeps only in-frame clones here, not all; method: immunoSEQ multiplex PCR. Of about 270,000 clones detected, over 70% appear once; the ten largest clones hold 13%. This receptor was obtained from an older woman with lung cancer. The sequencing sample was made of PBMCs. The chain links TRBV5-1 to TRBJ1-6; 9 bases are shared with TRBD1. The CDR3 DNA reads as TGCGCCAGCAGCTTGAGAGGGACAGGGAATTCACCCCTCCACTTT. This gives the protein CASSLRGTGNSPLHF.